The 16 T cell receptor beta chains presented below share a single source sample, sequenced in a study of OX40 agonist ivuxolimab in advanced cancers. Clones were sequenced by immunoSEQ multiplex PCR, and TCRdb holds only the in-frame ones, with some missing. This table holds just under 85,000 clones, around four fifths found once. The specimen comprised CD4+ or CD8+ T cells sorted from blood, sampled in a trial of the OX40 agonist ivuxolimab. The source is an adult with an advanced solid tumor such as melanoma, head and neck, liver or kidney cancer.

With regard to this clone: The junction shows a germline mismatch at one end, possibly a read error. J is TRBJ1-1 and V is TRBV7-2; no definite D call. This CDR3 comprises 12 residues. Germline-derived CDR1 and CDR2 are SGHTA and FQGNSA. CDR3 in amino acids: CASSEVLDMSYF. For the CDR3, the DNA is TGTGCCAGCAGCGAGGTCCTAGACATGTCTTATTTT.

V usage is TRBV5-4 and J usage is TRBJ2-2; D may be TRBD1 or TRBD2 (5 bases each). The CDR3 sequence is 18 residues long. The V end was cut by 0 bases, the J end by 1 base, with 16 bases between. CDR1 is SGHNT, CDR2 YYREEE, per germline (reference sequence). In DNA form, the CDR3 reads TGTGCCAGCAGCTTGGCGGCAGGGAGCAAAGGGAACACCGGGGAGCTGTTTTTT. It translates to CASSLAAGSKGNTGELFF.

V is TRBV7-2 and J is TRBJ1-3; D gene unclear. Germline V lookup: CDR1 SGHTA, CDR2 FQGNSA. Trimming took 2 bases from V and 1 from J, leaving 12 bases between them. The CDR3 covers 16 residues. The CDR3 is CASSLNSIGSGNTIYF. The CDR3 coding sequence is TGTGCCAGCAGCTTAAACAGTATCGGTTCTGGAAACACCATATATTTT.

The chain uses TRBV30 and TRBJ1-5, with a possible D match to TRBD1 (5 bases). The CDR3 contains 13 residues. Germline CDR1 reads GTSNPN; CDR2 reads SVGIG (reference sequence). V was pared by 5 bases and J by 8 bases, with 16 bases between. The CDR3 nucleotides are TGTGCCTGGGGTCGAGGGGCGAGAGAGCCCCAGCATTTT. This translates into CAWGRGAREPQHF.

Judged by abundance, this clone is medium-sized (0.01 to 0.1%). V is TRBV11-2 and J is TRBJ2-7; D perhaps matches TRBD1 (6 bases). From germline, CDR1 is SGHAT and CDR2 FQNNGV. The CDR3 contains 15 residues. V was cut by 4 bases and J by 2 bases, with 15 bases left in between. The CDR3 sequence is CASSSYRGQAYEQYF. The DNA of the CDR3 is TGTGCCAGCAGCTCATATCGGGGACAAGCCTACGAGCAGTACTTC. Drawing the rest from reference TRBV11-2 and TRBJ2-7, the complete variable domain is EAGVAQSPRYKIIEKRQSVAFWCNPISGHATLYWYQQILGQGPKLLIQFQNNGVVDDSQLPKDRFSAERLKGVDSTLKIQPAKLEDSAVYLCASSSYRGQAYEQYFGPGTRLTVT.

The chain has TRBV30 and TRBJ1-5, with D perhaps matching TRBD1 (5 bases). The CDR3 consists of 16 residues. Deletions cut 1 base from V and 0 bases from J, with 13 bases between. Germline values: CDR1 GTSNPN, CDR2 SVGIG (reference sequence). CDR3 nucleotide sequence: TGTGCCTGGAGTGAACCGGGGGGGTATAGCAATCAGCCCCAGCATTTT. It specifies CAWSEPGGYSNQPQHF. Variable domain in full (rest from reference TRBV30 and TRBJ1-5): SQTIHQWPATLVQPVGSPLSLECTVEGTSNPNLYWYRQAAGRGLQLLFYSVGIGQISSEVPQNLSASRPQDRQFILSSKKLLLSDSGFYLCAWSEPGGYSNQPQHFGDGTRLSIL.

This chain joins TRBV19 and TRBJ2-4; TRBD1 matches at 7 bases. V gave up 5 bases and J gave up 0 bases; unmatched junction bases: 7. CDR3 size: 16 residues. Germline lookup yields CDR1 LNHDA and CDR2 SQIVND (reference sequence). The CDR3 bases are TGTGCCAGTAGTCAACCGGGACAGCTAGCCAAAAACATTCAGTACTTC. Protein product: CASSQPGQLAKNIQYF. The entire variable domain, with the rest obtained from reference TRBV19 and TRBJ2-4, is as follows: DGGITQSPKYLFRKEGQNVTLSCEQNLNHDAMYWYRQDPGQGLRLIYYSQIVNDFQKGDIAEGYSVSREKKESFPLTVTSAQKNPTAFYLCASSQPGQLAKNIQYFGAGTRLSVL.

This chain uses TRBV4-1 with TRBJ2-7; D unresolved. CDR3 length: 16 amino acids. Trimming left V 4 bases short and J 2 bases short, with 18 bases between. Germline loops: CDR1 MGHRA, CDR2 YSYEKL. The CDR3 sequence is CASSPDRRSLTYEQYF. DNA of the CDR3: TGCGCCAGCAGCCCCGACCGGCGCTCTCTTACCTACGAGCAGTACTTC.

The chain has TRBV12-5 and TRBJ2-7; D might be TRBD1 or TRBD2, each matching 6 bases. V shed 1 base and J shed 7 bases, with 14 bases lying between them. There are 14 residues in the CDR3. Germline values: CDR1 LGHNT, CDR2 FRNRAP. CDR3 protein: CASGLGGALEEQYF. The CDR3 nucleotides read TGTGCTAGTGGTTTGGGGGGGGCGCTGGAAGAGCAGTACTTC.

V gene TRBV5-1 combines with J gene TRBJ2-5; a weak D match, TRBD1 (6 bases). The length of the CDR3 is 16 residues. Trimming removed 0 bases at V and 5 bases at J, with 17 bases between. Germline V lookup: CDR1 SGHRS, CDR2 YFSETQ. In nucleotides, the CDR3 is TGCGCCAGCAGCTTGGCCGGACAGACGTCAAGGGAGACCCAGTACTTC. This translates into CASSLAGQTSRETQYF.

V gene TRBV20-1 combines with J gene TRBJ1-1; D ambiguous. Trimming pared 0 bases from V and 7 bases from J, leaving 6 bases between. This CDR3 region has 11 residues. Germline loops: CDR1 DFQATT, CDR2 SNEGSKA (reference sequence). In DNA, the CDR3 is TGCAGTGCTAGAGATGCGAGTGAAGCTTTCTTT. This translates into CSARDASEAFF.

CDR3 in amino acids: CANPDSTVTYGYTF. CDR3 DNA sequence: TGTGCCAACCCGGACAGTACGGTAACCTATGGCTACACCTTC. This rearrangement joins TRBV6-4 to TRBJ1-2, with a tentative D call TRBD1 (6 bases). The V gene's germline CDR1 is MRHNA and CDR2 SNTAGT. The CDR3 is 14 residues long. The V and J ends lost 10 bases and 4 bases respectively, with 19 bases between them.

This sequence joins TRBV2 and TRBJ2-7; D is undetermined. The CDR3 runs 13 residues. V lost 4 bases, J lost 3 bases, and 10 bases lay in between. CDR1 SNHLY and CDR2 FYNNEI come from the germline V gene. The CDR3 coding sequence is TGTGCCAGCAGTGTCGAGGCAGGCTACGAGCAGTACTTC. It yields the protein CASSVEAGYEQYF.

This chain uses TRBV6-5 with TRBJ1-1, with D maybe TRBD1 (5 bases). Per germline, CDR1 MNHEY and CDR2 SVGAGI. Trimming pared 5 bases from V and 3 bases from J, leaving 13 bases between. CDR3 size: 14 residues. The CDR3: CASSPRDRYTEAFF. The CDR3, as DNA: TGTGCCAGCAGTCCCCGGGACCGCTACACTGAAGCTTTCTTT.

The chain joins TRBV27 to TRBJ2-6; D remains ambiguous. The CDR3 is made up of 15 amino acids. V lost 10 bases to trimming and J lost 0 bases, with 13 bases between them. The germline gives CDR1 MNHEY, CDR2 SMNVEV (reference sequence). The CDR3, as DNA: TGTGCCACCACCCCCTACGCCTCTGGGGCCAACGTCCTGACTTTC. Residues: CATTPYASGANVLTF.

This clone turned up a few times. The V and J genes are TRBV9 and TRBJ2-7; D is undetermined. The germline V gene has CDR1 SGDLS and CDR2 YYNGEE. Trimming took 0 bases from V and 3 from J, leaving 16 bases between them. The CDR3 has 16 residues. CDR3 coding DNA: TGTGCCAGCAGCGTAGGAAGTTGGTTGGGCCGCTACGAGCAGTACTTC. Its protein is CASSVGSWLGRYEQYF.